The clone carrying this TCR beta chain was detected ten times or more. Time point reported: before trial treatment. The sample comes from a study of low-dose radiotherapy and immunotherapy resistance in tumors. At the level of the study: In Cohort 2, 1 Gy per fraction was delivered every two weeks, for a total of 13 Gy over 26 weeks.

Germline CDR1 reads SNHLY; CDR2 reads FYNNEI. The CDR3 is 14 residues long. The J segment lost 6 bases and the V segment lost 6 bases, leaving 6 bases of the junction unmatched. Covering alpha and beta chains, TRAV- and TRBV-specific primers were used for the first-strand cDNA. A constant-region primer paired with the V-primer adapter amplified TCRs over about 19 PCR cycles. TCRdb re-called the reads with MiXCR, one entry per CDR3 protein. The sample comprises over 70,000 distinct CDR3 sequences, about a third of which are singletons, and over 8.5% rests with the top ten. The sequences come from PBMCs, collected before treatment. The rearrangement links TRBV2 to TRBJ2-7, with 12 positions matching TRBD1. The clonotype comes from a female donor with ovarian cancer. The CDR3 loop reads CASSAGTGGVEQYF. The CDR3 DNA is TGTGCCAGCAGCGCCGGGACAGGGGGCGTCGAGCAGTACTTC.